This T cell receptor beta chain is drawn from a study of blood T cells in healthy people across ages. Alongside a J-beta primer mix, a sample-barcoded 5' primer served in a second PCR lasting roughly 7 to 11 cycles. MiXCR, run by TCRdb on the 5' RACE reads, gives a single entry per CDR3 protein. The sample has approximately 690,000 distinct CDR3 sequences, 45% to 65% seen once. Germline V gives CDR1 SGHKS, CDR2 YYEKEE (reference sequence). The ends lost 4 bases at V and 8 bases at J; junction bases unmatched: 8. The length of the CDR3 is 14 residues. The clonotype originates from a man aged 60 to 75 in good health. V and J are TRBV5-5 and TRBJ1-4; 7 nucleotides agree with TRBD1. Source material: blood. This CDR3 is CASSIRQGREKLFF. The CDR3 nucleotides are TGTGCCAGCAGCATAAGACAGGGTCGGGAAAAACTGTTTTTT.